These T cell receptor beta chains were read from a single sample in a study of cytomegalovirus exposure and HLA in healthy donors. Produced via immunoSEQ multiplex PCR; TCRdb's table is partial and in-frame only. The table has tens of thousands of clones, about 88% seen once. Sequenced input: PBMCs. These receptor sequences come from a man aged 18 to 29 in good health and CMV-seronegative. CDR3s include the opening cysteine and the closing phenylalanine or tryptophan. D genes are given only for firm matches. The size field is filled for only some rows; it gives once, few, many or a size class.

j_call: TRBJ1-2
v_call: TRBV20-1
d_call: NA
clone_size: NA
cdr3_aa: CSARDPLGYTF
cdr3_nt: TGCAGTGCTAGAGATCCCCTCGGCTACACCTTC

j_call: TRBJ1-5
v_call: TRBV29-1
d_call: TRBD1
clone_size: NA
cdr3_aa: CSVGTGANSQPQHF
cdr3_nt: TGCAGCGTGGGGACAGGGGCGAACAGTCAGCCCCAGCATTTT

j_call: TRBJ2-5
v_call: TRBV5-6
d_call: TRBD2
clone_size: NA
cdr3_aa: CASSLVGLAGGTETQYF
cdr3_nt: TGTGCCAGCAGCTTGGTTGGACTAGCGGGAGGGACGGAGACCCAGTACTTC

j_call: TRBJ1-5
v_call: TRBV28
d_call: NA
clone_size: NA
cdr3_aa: CASTPQGQPQHF
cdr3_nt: TGTGCCAGCACCCCCCAGGGGCAGCCCCAGCATTTT

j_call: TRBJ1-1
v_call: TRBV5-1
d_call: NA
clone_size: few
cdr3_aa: CASSLAGGAQAFF
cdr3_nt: TGCGCCAGCAGCTTGGCGGGGGGGGCTCAGGCTTTCTTT

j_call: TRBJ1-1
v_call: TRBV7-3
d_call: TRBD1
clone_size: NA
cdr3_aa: CASSLTQGAAEAFF
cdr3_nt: TGTGCCAGCAGCTTAACTCAGGGGGCCGCTGAAGCTTTCTTT

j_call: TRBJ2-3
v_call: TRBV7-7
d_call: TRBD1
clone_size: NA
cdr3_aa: CASSSAWDRDTQYF
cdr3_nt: TGTGCTAGCAGCTCCGCATGGGACAGGGATACGCAGTATTTT

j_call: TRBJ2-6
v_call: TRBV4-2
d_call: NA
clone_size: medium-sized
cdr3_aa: CASSQDLVGVSGANVLTF
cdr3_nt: TGTGCCAGCAGCCAAGATTTAGTAGGGGTTTCTGGGGCCAACGTCCTGACTTTC

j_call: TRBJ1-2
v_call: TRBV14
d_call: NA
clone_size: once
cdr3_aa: CASSQVSSRTNYGYTF
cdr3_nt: TGTGCCAGCAGCCAAGTTAGTTCGAGGACTAACTATGGCTACACCTTC

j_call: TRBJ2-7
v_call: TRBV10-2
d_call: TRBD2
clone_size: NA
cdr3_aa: CASSDSGRASAEQYF
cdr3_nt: TGCGCCAGCAGTGACAGCGGGAGGGCCAGCGCCGAGCAGTACTTC

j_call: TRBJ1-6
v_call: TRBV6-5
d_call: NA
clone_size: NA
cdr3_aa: CASSYSGGGADSPLHF
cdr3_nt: TGTGCCAGCAGTTACTCGGGGGGGGGCGCGGATTCACCCCTCCACTTT

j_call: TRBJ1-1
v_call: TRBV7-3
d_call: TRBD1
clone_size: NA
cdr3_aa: CASSLRDRASTEAFF
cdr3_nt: TGTGCCAGCAGCCTGAGGGACAGGGCAAGCACTGAAGCTTTCTTT

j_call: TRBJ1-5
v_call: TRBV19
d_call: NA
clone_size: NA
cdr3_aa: CASSLDHSNQPQHF
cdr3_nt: TGTGCCAGTAGTCTAGACCATAGCAATCAGCCCCAGCATTTT

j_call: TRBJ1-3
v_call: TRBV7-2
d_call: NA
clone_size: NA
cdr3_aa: CASSFGGRMIGNTIYF
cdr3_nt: TGTGCCAGCAGCTTCGGAGGACGCATGATTGGAAACACCATATATTTT

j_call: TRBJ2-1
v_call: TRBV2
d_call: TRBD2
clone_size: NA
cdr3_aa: CASSGLAGGNEQFF
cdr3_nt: TGTGCCAGCAGTGGCCTAGCGGGAGGCAATGAGCAGTTCTTC

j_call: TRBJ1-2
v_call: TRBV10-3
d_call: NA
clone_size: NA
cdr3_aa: CAISNLNTGDYTF
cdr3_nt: TGTGCCATCAGCAACCTAAATACAGGAGACTACACCTTC

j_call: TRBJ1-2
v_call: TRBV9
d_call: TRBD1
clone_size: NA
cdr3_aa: CASSGRPGQGVRGYTF
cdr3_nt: TGTGCCAGCAGCGGAAGACCGGGACAGGGTGTGAGAGGCTACACCTTC

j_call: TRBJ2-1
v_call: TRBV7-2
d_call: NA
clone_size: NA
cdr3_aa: CASSLGGPVTYNEQFF
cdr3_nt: TGTGCCAGCAGCTTAGGCGGGCCAGTCACCTACAATGAGCAGTTCTTC

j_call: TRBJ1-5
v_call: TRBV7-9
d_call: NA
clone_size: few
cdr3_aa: CASSLGGGSLGPQHF
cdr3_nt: TGTGCCAGCAGCTTAGGTGGGGGGTCCTTGGGGCCCCAGCATTTT

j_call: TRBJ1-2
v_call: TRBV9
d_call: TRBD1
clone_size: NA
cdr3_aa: CASSAFTGGSGYTF
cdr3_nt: TGTGCCAGCAGCGCCTTCACAGGGGGTAGTGGCTACACCTTC

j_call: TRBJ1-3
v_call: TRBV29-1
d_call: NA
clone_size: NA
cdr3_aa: CSVEVGPSGNTIYF
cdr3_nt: TGCAGCGTTGAGGTTGGGCCCTCTGGAAACACCATATATTTT

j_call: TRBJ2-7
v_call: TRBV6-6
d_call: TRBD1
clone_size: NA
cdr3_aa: CASTWGQDYEQYF
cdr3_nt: TGTGCCAGCACTTGGGGACAGGACTACGAGCAGTACTTC

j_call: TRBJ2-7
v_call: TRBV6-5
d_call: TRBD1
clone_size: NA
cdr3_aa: CASSYFQGAREQYF
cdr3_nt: TGTGCCAGCAGTTACTTTCAGGGGGCACGGGAGCAGTACTTC

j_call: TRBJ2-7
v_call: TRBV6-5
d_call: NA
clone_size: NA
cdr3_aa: CASTNRAGTYYEQYF
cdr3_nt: TGTGCCAGCACAAACCGGGCGGGGACTTACTACGAGCAGTACTTC

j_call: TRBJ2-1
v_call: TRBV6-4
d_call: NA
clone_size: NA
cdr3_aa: CASNSGDYNEQFF
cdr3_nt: TGTGCCAGCAATAGCGGCGATTACAATGAGCAGTTCTTC

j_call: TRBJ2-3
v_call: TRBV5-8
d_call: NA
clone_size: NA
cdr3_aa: CASQPLLRGGFTDTQYF
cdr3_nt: TGTGCCAGCCAACCCCTCTTGCGGGGCGGATTCACAGATACGCAGTATTTT

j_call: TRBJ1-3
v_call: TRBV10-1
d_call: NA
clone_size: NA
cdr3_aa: CASSPSARENTIYF
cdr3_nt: TGCGCCAGCAGCCCCTCAGCACGGGAAAACACCATATATTTT

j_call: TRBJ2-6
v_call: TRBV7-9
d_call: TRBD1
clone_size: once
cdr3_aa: CASSTWDRGTGANVLTF
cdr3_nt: TGTGCCAGCAGCACCTGGGACAGGGGGACTGGGGCCAACGTCCTGACTTTC

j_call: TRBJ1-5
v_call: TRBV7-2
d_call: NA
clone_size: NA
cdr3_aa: CASSLSSAPPGYAQHF
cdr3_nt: TGTGCCAGCAGCTTATCATCCGCCCCCCCAGGTTATGCGCAACATTTT

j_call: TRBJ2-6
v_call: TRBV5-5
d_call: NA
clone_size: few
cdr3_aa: CASSLASASSGANVLTF
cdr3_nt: TGTGCCAGCAGCTTGGCCTCAGCGAGCTCTGGGGCCAACGTCCTGACTTTC

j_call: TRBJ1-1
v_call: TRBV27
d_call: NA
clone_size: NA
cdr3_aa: CASSLSNGNTEAFF
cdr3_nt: TGTGCCAGCAGTTTATCGAACGGGAACACTGAAGCTTTCTTT

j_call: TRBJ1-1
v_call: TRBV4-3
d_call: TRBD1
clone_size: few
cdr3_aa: CASSQRMGQGDGAAFF
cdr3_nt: TGCGCCAGCAGCCAAAGGATGGGACAGGGGGACGGGGCGGCTTTCTTT

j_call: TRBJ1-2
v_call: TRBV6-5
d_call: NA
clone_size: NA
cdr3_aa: CASSYSGVTNYGYTF
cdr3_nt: TGTGCCAGCAGTTACTCAGGAGTTACTAACTATGGCTACACCTTC

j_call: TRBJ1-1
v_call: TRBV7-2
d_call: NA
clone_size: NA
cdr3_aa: CASSLVRWQNTFF
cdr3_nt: TGTGCCAGCAGCTTAGTGAGGTGGCAGAATACTTTCTTT

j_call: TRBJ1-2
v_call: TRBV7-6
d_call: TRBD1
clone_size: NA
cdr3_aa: CASSLRQGRGYTF
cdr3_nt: TGTGCCAGCAGCTTGAGACAGGGCCGTGGCTACACCTTC

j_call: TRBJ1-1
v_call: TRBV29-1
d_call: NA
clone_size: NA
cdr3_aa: CSVGADPGTEAFF
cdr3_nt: TGCAGCGTTGGGGCAGACCCAGGAACTGAAGCTTTCTTT

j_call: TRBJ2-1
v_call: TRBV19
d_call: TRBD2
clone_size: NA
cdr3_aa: CASSIEGPSGRAYNEQFF
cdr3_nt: TGTGCCAGTAGTATAGAGGGCCCTAGCGGGAGGGCCTACAATGAGCAGTTCTTC

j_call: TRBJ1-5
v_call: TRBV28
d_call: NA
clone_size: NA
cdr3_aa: CASSLQGGGNQPQHF
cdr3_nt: TGTGCCAGCAGTTTACAGGGAGGGGGAAATCAGCCCCAGCATTTT

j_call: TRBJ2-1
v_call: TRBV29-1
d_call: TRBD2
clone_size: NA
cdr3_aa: CSVEDLGLHRTSGRGEQFF
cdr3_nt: TGCAGCGTTGAAGATCTAGGACTACACAGGACTAGCGGGAGGGGTGAGCAGTTCTTC

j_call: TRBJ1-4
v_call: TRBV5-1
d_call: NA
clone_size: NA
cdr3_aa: CASSLEYRAAEKLFF
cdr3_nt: TGCGCCAGCAGCTTGGAGTACAGGGCCGCTGAAAAACTGTTTTTT

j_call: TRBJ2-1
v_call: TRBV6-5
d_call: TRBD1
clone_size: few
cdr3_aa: CASSLEGAAYNEQFF
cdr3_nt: TGTGCCAGCAGTTTAGAGGGGGCAGCCTACAATGAGCAGTTCTTC